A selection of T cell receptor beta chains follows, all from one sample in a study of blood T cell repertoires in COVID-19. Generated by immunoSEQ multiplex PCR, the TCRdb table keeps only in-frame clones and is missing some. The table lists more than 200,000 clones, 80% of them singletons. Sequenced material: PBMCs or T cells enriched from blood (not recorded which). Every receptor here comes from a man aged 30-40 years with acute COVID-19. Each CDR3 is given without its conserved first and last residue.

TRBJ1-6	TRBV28	ASSLPARANSPLH
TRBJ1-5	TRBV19	ASKTVGYNQPQH
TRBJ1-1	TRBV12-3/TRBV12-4	ASSLGGQTEAF
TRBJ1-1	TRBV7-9	ASSLVGQLNTEAF
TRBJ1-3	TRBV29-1	SAKIGTGGNTIY
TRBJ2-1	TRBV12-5	ASGLVLGQGKNWNEQF
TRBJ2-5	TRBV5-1	ASGGPGETQY
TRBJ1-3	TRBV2	ATLAERGVGNTIY
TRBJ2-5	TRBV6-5	ASTSGGVETQY
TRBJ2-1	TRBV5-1	ATSEGPDNEQF